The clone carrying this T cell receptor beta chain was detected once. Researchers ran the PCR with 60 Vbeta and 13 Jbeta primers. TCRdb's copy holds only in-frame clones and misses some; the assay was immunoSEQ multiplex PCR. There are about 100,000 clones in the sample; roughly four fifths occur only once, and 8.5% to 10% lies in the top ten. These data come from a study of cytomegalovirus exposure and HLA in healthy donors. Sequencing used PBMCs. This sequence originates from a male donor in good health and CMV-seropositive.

The CDR3 bases are TGTGCCAGCAGTTTCGGCGGGAACACTGAAGCTTTCTTT. This sequence encodes CASSFGGNTEAFF. V gene TRBV6-5 combines with J gene TRBJ1-1; D is undetermined. The V end lost 4 bases, the J end lost 1 base, and 7 bases lay between the germline ends. The CDR3 is 13 amino acids. Germline values: CDR1 MNHEY, CDR2 SVGAGI.